A selection of T cell receptor beta chains follows, all from one sample in a study of blood T cell repertoires in COVID-19. The assay was immunoSEQ multiplex PCR, and TCRdb's table has in-frame clones only and misses some. The table has fewer than 85,000 clones, 70% to 80% seen once. Sequenced sample: peripheral blood. The receptors come from a woman aged 70 to 79 with acute or convalescent COVID-19. CDR3s include the opening cysteine and the closing phenylalanine or tryptophan. A D gene is named only where the DNA matches it firmly. Some rows have no size entry. The others give once, few or many, or a class for an expanded clone.

D	size	J	V	CDR3	DNA
.	.	TRBJ2-3	TRBV11-2	CASSFVGVRTDTQYF	TGTGCCAGCAGCTTCGTGGGAGTAAGGACAGATACGCAGTATTTT
.	.	TRBJ2-5	TRBV7-2	CASSSVGGQETQYF	TGTGCCAGCAGCTCCGTGGGAGGACAAGAGACCCAGTACTTC
TRBD2	once	TRBJ2-2	TRBV2	CASRGLAGAAGELFF	TGTGCCAGCAGGGGACTAGCGGGGGCGGCCGGGGAGCTGTTTTTT
TRBD1	.	TRBJ2-2	TRBV6-8	CASRRQGQYTGELFF	TGTGCCAGCAGACGACAGGGGCAGTACACCGGGGAGCTGTTTTTT
.	.	TRBJ1-6	TRBV5-1	CASSLDGRAGSPLHF	TGCGCCAGCAGCTTGGACGGCAGGGCTGGGTCACCCCTCCACTTT
TRBD2	.	TRBJ2-5	TRBV3-1/TRBV3-2	CASSQRGGFQETQYF	TGTGCCAGCAGCCAACGGGGGGGGTTCCAAGAGACCCAGTACTTC
.	.	TRBJ1-1	TRBV19	CASSINSQNTEAFF	TGTGCCAGTAGTATTAACAGCCAGAACACTGAAGCTTTCTTT
.	.	TRBJ2-2	TRBV19	CASTKPSGYGELFF	TGTGCCAGTACTAAACCGTCGGGGTACGGGGAGCTGTTTTTT
TRBD1	.	TRBJ1-2	TRBV5-6	CASTRTGGWNGYTF	TGTGCCAGCACCCGGACAGGGGGTTGGAATGGCTACACCTTC
.	.	TRBJ1-4	TRBV5-1	CASSFVEAGRGKLFF	TGCGCCAGCAGCTTTGTAGAGGCCGGCCGGGGAAAACTGTTTTTT
.	.	TRBJ1-1	TRBV5-1	CASSLGQGLNTEAFF	TGCGCCAGCAGCTTGGGGCAGGGCCTTAACACTGAAGCTTTCTTT
.	once	TRBJ2-7	TRBV5-1	CASSLDGWREQYF	TGCGCCAGCAGCCTGGACGGGTGGAGGGAGCAGTACTTC
.	few	TRBJ1-1	TRBV9	CASSVVGGAYTEAFF	TGTGCCAGCAGCGTAGTTGGGGGCGCCTACACTGAAGCTTTCTTT
.	.	TRBJ2-2	TRBV7-2	CASSLGVTTTNTGELFF	TGTGCCAGCAGCTTAGGGGTGACTACAACGAACACCGGGGAGCTGTTTTTT
TRBD2	.	TRBJ2-1	TRBV27	CASSFLVLAGVDEQFF	TGTGCCAGCAGTTTTTTAGTCCTAGCGGGAGTAGATGAGCAGTTCTTC
TRBD2	once	TRBJ2-7	TRBV7-2	CASSLGPRLAHEQYF	TGTGCCAGCAGCTTAGGCCCCCGACTAGCTCATGAGCAGTACTTC
.	.	TRBJ2-1	TRBV7-2	CASSSITVVDEQFF	TGTGCCAGCAGCTCGATTACGGTTGTAGATGAGCAGTTCTTC
.	.	TRBJ1-6	TRBV3-1/TRBV3-2	CASSQDGGARGPLHF	TGTGCCAGCAGCCAAGACGGGGGGGCAAGGGGACCCCTCCACTTT
.	.	TRBJ1-6	TRBV27	CASRTGNAYNSPLHF	TGTGCCAGCAGAACGGGTAACGCCTATAATTCACCCCTCCACTTT
.	.	TRBJ2-1	TRBV2	CASSGGEYNEQFF	TGTGCCAGCAGTGGTGGAGAATACAATGAGCAGTTCTTC
.	.	TRBJ2-7	TRBV5-5	CASTRDTGSYEQYF	TGTGCCAGCACCCGGGACACCGGATCCTACGAGCAGTACTTC
TRBD1	.	TRBJ2-5	TRBV19	CASSIETGREETQYF	TGTGCCAGTAGTATAGAGACAGGGAGAGAAGAGACCCAGTACTTC
.	.	TRBJ2-6	TRBV13	CASSLVGSSGANVLTF	TGTGCCAGCAGCTTGGTCGGTAGCTCTGGGGCCAACGTCCTGACTTTC
TRBD1	.	TRBJ2-3	TRBV18	CASSSPDRPDTQYF	TGTGCCAGCTCATCTCCGGACAGGCCAGATACGCAGTATTTT
.	.	TRBJ1-2	TRBV10-3	CAISESRDNLYGYTF	TGTGCCATCAGTGAGTCGAGAGACAACCTCTATGGCTACACCTTC
.	.	TRBJ2-5	TRBV6-2/TRBV6-3	CASSATSTETQYF	TGTGCCAGCAGTGCGACTAGTACTGAGACCCAGTACTTC
TRBD2	.	TRBJ2-3	TRBV11-3	CASSLGQRDTDTQYF	TGTGCCAGCAGCTTAGGACAGCGGGACACAGATACGCAGTATTTT
TRBD1	.	TRBJ1-2	TRBV19	CASSTGQGTDGYGYTF	TGTGCCAGTAGTACTGGACAGGGAACGGATGGCTATGGCTACACCTTC
TRBD1	.	TRBJ1-1	TRBV3-1/TRBV3-2	CASSQGGQSFMNTEAFF	TGTGCCAGCAGCCAAGGGGGACAGAGCTTTATGAACACTGAAGCTTTCTTT
.	few	TRBJ2-7	TRBV10-3	CAISESSPVANEQYF	TGTGCCATCAGTGAGAGTTCACCTGTAGCTAACGAGCAGTACTTC
TRBD1	.	TRBJ2-5	TRBV27	CASSSRQGGTQYF	TGTGCCAGCAGTTCCCGACAGGGCGGGACCCAGTACTTC
.	.	TRBJ1-5	TRBV27	CASSLGAINQPQHF	TGTGCCAGCAGCCTAGGGGCAATAAATCAGCCCCAGCATTTT
TRBD1	.	TRBJ1-2	TRBV4-2	CASSQQTGGYGYTF	TGTGCCAGCAGCCAACAAACAGGGGGCTATGGCTACACCTTC
TRBD1	once	TRBJ2-5	TRBV7-9	CASSPLTGEETQYF	TGTGCCAGCAGCCCTTTGACAGGGGAAGAGACCCAGTACTTC
TRBD1	.	TRBJ1-1	TRBV3-1/TRBV3-2	CASSLRGQATEAFF	TGTGCCAGCAGCCTCCGGGGACAGGCCACTGAAGCTTTCTTT
TRBD1	.	TRBJ1-2	TRBV4-2	CASSPRQGRDGYTF	TGTGCCAGCAGCCCGAGACAGGGTCGGGATGGCTACACCTTC
.	.	TRBJ2-1	TRBV2	CASSEDRVSNEQFF	TGTGCCAGCAGTGAAGACAGGGTGTCCAATGAGCAGTTCTTC
.	.	TRBJ2-7	TRBV19	CATESGSYEQYF	TGTGCCACCGAATCGGGGTCCTACGAGCAGTACTTC
.	few	TRBJ1-2	TRBV7-2	CASSLGQGIRDGYTF	TGTGCCAGCAGCTTAGGGCAGGGTATAAGGGATGGCTACACCTTC
.	few	TRBJ2-3	TRBV6-5	CASSITDTQYF	TGTGCCAGCAGCATCACAGATACGCAGTATTTT
TRBD1	.	TRBJ2-7	TRBV27	CASSSGQGSVREQYF	TGTGCCAGCAGTTCCGGACAGGGTTCGGTTCGCGAGCAGTACTTC
.	.	TRBJ1-5	TRBV30	CAWSVPTTSFNQPQHF	TGTGCCTGGAGTGTACCGACTACCTCTTTCAATCAGCCCCAGCATTTT
.	.	TRBJ2-2	TRBV6-5	CASSYSSAGELFF	TGTGCCAGCAGTTACTCGAGTGCCGGGGAGCTGTTTTTT